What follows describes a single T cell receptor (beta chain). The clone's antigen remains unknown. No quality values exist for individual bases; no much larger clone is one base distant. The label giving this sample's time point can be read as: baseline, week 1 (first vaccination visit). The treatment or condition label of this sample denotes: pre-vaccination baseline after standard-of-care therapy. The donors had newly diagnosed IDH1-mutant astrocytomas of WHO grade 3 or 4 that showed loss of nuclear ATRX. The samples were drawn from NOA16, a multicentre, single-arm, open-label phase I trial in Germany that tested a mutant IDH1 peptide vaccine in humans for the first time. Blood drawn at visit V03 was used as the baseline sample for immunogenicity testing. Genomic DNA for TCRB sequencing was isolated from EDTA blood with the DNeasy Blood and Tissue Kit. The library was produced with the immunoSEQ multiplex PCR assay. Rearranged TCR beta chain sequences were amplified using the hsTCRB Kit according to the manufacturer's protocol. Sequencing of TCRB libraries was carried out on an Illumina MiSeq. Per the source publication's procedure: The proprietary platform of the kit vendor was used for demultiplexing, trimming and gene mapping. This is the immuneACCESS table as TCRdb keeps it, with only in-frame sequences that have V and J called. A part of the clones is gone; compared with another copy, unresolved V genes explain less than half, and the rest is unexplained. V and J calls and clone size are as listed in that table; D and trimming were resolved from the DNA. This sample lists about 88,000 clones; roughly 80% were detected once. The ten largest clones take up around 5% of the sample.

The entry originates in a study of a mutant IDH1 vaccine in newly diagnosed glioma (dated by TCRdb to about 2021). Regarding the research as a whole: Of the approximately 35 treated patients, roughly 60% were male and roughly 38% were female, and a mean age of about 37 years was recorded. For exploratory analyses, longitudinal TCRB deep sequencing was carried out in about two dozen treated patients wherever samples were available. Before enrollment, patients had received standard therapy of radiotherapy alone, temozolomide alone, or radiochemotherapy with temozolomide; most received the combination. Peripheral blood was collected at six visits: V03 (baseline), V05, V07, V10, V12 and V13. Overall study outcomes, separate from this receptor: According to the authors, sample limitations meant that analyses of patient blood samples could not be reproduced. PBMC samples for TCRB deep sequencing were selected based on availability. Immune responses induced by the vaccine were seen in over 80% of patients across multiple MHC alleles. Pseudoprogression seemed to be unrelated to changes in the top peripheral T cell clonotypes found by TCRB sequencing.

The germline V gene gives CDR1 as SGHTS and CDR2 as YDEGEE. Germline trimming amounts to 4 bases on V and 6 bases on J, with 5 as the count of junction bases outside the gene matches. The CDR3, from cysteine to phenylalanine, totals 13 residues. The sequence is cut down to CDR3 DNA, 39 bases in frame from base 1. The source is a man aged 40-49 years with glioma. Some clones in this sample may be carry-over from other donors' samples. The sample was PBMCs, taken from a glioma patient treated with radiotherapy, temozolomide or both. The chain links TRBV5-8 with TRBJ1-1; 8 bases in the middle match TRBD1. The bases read TGTGCCAGCAGCAGACAGGGGCAAGCTGAAGCTTTCTTT. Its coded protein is CASSRQGQAEAFF.